This T cell receptor beta chain was sequenced during a study of blood T cell repertoires in COVID-19 (dated by TCRdb to 2020 to 2022). With regard to the full study: Samples from collaborators originated in the United States, Italy and Spain and spanned both the acute and convalescent phases of COVID-19. The sample metadata nearly always contained a de-identified subject ID, COVID-19 status, age in years and sex. Deeply sampled blood TCRbeta repertoires from subjects exposed to, actively infected with, or recovered from COVID-19 were included in the dataset. Samples were obtained from the ongoing ImmuneRACE study (first 160 participants) and from roughly 1,300 subjects provided by 6 global collaborators. Where available, HLA class I and class II types were taken from metadata supplied by the sample provider and were not determined by assay-based typing. The material from the prospective study consisted of cDNA or gDNA derived from T cells, B-cell-depleted T cells, or PBMCs. The repertoires were made available in a free public database intended to serve as a resource for research on the immune response to SARS-CoV-2.

TCRbeta CDR3 regions were amplified from genomic DNA by means of the immunoSEQ Assay, a bias-controlled multiplex PCR. For the original study's pipeline: Nucleated cell counts per sample were estimated from amplification of reference gene primers within the assay. To quantify the absolute abundance of each unique TCRbeta CDR3 rearrangement, sequence reads were collapsed and filtered. For each sample, productive Simpson clonality was calculated by taking the square root of Simpson's diversity index across productive rearrangements. The table comes from immuneACCESS by way of TCRdb, which keeps in-frame sequences with V and J called. Part of the clones is missing from these tables; in studies checked, under half for an unresolved V gene and the rest for unknown reasons. V and J calls and clone size are copied from that table; D and trimming were computed from the DNA. For this sample the table gives some 150,000 clones, of which over 80% were detected only once. The ten biggest clones cover 2% to 3% of the sample.

The CDR3 numbers 14 residues from cysteine through phenylalanine. This entry keeps only the CDR3 DNA: 42 bases, framed from base 1. At the junction V is shortened by 3 bases and J by 8 bases, with 14 bases in between. CDR1 and CDR2 were assigned from the germline V gene (reference sequence) as SGHNT and YYREEE. Collaborating institutions collected whole blood in K2EDTA tubes following their own protocols. Collaborator samples were shipped for TCRbeta analysis as frozen whole blood, isolated PBMCs, or DNA extracted from either sample type. For this clone: Its cognate antigen has yet to be identified. No clone much larger than this one lies a single base away; base qualities are absent.

The study at large found these results: The quantity of clinical and demographic metadata differed by source and by participant and was supplied without curation.

This clonotype was obtained from a man in his fifties with active COVID-19. The sequence is built from TRBV5-4 and TRBJ1-4; TRBD1 is possibly the D segment (6 matching bases). Sequenced input: peripheral blood. CDR3 sequence: CASSSGAGEEKLFF. The nucleotide sequence is TGTGCCAGCAGCTCTGGAGCAGGGGAGGAAAAACTGTTTTTT.